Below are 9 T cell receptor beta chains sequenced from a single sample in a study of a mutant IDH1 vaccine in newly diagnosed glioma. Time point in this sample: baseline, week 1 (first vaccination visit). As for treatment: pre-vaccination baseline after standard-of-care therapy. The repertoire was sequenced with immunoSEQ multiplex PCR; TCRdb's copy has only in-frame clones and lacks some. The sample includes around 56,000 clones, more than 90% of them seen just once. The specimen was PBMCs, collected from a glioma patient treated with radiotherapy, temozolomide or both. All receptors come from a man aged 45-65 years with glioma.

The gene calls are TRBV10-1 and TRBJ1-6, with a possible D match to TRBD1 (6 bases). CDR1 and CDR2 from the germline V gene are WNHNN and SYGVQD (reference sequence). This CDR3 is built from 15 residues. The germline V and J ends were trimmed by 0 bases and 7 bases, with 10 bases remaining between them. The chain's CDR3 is CASSESTGLNSPLHF. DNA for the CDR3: TGCGCCAGCAGTGAGTCAACAGGGCTAAATTCACCCCTCCACTTT.

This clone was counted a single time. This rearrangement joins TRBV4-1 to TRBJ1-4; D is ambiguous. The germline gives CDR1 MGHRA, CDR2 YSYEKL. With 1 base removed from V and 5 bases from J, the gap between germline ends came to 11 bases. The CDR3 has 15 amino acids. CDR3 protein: CASSQVGGLNEKLFF. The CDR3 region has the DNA TGCGCCAGCAGCCAAGTCGGAGGTCTAAATGAAAAACTGTTTTTT.

The CDR3 DNA sequence: TGCGCCAGCAGCTGGACCTCGACTACTATCATCCCCTTGGGGTCCTACAATGAGCAGTTCTTC. Translation gives CASSWTSTTIIPLGSYNEQFF. The chain has TRBV5-1 and TRBJ2-1; a weak D match, TRBD2 (5 bases). Germline values: CDR1 SGHRS, CDR2 YFSETQ. Trimming left V 3 bases short and J 1 base short, with 29 bases between. This CDR3 comprises 21 residues.

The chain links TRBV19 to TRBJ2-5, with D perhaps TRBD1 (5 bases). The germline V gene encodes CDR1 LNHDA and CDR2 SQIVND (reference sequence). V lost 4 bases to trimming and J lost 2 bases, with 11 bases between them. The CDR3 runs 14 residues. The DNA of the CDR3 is TGTGCCAGTAGTACGACAGCTAGACAAGAGACCCAGTACTTC. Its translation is CASSTTARQETQYF.

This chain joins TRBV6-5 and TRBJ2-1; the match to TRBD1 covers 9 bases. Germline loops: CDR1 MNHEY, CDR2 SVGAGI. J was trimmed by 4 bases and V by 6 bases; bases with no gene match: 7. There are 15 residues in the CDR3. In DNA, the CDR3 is TGTGCCAGCAGCCCCGGACAGGGGCGGTACAATGAGCAGTTCTTC. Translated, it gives CASSPGQGRYNEQFF.

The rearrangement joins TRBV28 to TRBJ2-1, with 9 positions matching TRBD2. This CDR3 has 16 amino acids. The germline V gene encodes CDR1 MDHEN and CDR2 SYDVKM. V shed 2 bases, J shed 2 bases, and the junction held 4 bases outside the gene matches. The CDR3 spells CASSLPRTSAYNEQFF. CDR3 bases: TGTGCCAGCAGTTTACCGCGGACTAGCGCCTACAATGAGCAGTTCTTC.

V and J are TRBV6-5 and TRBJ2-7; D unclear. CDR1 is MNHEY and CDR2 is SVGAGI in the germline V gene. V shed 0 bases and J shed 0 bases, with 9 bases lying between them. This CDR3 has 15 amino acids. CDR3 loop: CASSYSRQSSYEQYF. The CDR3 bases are TGTGCCAGCAGTTACTCTAGGCAGAGCTCCTACGAGCAGTACTTC.

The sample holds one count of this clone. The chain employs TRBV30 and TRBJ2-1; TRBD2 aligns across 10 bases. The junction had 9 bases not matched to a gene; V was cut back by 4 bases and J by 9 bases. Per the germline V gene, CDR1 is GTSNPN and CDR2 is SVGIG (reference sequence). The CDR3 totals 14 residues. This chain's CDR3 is CAWILAGPLGEQFF. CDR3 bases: TGTGCCTGGATACTAGCGGGACCCCTGGGTGAGCAGTTCTTC. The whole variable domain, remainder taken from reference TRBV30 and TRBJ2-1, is SQTIHQWPATLVQPVGSPLSLECTVEGTSNPNLYWYRQAAGRGLQLLFYSVGIGQISSEVPQNLSASRPQDRQFILSSKKLLLSDSGFYLCAWILAGPLGEQFFGPGTRLTVL.

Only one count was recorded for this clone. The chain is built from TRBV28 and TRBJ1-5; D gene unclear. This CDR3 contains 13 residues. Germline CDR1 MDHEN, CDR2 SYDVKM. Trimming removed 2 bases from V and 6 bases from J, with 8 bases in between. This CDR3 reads CASSLANSQPQHF. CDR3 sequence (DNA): TGTGCCAGCAGTTTAGCGAATAGTCAGCCCCAGCATTTT.